Below, 3 T cell receptor beta chains from the same sample are listed, as sequenced in a study of blood T cell repertoires in COVID-19. Clones were sequenced by immunoSEQ multiplex PCR, and TCRdb holds only the in-frame ones, with some missing. The profile covers more than 250,000 clones, with 80% to 90% appearing a single time and roughly 1.2% taken by the ten largest. Material: peripheral blood. These receptors all come from a woman between 45 and 60 years old with acute or convalescent COVID-19.

The rearrangement uses TRBV2 and TRBJ2-1, with a tentative D call TRBD1 (6 bases). This CDR3 has 15 amino acids. V shed 4 bases and J shed 2 bases, with 12 bases lying between them. Germline V gene sequence: CDR1 SNHLY, CDR2 FYNNEI. The CDR3 protein is CASSVNRAPYNEQFF. The CDR3 DNA sequence: TGTGCCAGCAGTGTCAACAGGGCACCCTACAATGAGCAGTTCTTC.

The rearrangement links TRBV5-1 to TRBJ2-1; weak D call: TRBD2 (6 bases). The CDR3 sequence is 17 residues long. Germline V gives CDR1 SGHRS, CDR2 YFSETQ. Trimming removed 4 bases from V and 4 bases from J, with 21 bases in between. The CDR3 DNA is TGCGCCAGCAGCAAAGATTTGATAGCGGACCGTTACAATGAGCAGTTCTTC. This encodes CASSKDLIADRYNEQFF.

The chain combines TRBV4-3 with TRBJ2-5; 9 bases map to TRBD2. The germline gives CDR1 LGHNA, CDR2 YSLEER. V shed 1 base, J shed 3 bases, and the junction held 3 bases outside the gene matches. This CDR3 has 15 residues. CDR3 coding DNA: TGCGCCAGCAGCCAAGCACCTAGCGGGGAAGAGACCCAGTACTTC. This gives the protein CASSQAPSGEETQYF.